A single TCR beta chain is shown here with its context. Its antigen is not identified. Amplification yielded TCR beta CDR3 regions, with RNA transcripts as the source. TCR CDR3 regions were first amplified by RT-PCR with HTBI primers. Using its own MiXCR run on the multiplex PCR reads, TCRdb lists one record per CDR3 protein. The sample carries about 610,000 distinct CDR3 sequences, around 16% recorded once. The data stem from a study of T cells in Graves' hyperthyroidism and ophthalmopathy. The germline gives CDR1 MDHEN, CDR2 SYDVKM. CDR3 length: 14 amino acids. V gave up 3 bases and J gave up 4 bases, with 13 bases separating them. Diagnoses were made from clinical symptoms, serum measures (thyroxine and TRAb), thyroid ultrasound and orbital computed tomography. Overall study results and limits: Most clonotypes expanded in the thyroid (above 0.001) were also present in blood.

Sequenced input: blood. This clonotype was sampled from a woman aged 40-49 years with Graves' ophthalmopathy. V is TRBV28 and J is TRBJ2-7, with D perhaps matching TRBD2 (5 bases). The CDR3 protein is CASSFAPRGYEQYF. In DNA, the CDR3 is TGTGCCAGCAGTTTTGCCCCCCGCGGGTACGAGCAGTACTTC.